These T cell receptor beta chains were read from a single sample in a study of shared clonotypes between healthy human individuals. Produced via immunoSEQ multiplex PCR; TCRdb's table is partial and in-frame only. This table has about half a million clones, around 79% appearing once. The sequenced material came from PBMCs. These receptor sequences come from a woman in her thirties or forties in good health. Some clones in this sample may be carry-over from other donors' samples. Each CDR3 is given with its conserved first and last residue. A D gene is named only where the DNA matches it firmly. Size values are once, few and many counts, or a class for expanded clones, and some rows have none.

>NA|NA|TRBJ1-6|TRBV30
CAWSVRGGATGGNSPLHF
TGTGCCTGGAGTGTACGAGGAGGGGCGACCGGGGGTAATTCACCCCTCCACTTT
>TRBD2|NA|TRBJ2-6|TRBV7-2
CASSLIRGTRGANVLTF
TGTGCCAGCAGCTTAATTCGCGGGACTAGGGGGGCCAACGTCCTGACTTTC
>TRBD2|NA|TRBJ2-1|TRBV12-5
CASAAREGFYEQFF
TGTGCTAGTGCGGCGCGGGAGGGCTTCTATGAGCAGTTCTTC
>TRBD2|NA|TRBJ2-3|TRBV6-5
CASRESGSDTQYF
TGTGCCAGTCGTGAAAGCGGGAGTGATACGCAGTATTTT
>NA|NA|TRBJ2-5|TRBV6-6
CASKQEGETQYF
TGTGCCAGCAAACAGGAGGGGGAGACCCAGTACTTC
>TRBD2|once|TRBJ2-5|TRBV30
CACPALAGGETQYF
TGTGCCTGCCCCGCACTAGCGGGAGGTGAGACCCAGTACTTC
>NA|NA|TRBJ2-7|TRBV6-6
CASSYVGSNPPYEQYF
TGTGCCAGCAGTTACGTTGGGTCCAACCCCCCCTACGAGCAGTACTTC
>NA|NA|TRBJ2-5|TRBV2
CASSPGAGQETQYF
TGTGCCAGCAGTCCTGGGGCCGGCCAAGAGACCCAGTACTTC
>TRBD1|NA|TRBJ1-4|TRBV27
CASSLYRGPEKLFF
TGTGCCAGCAGTTTATACAGGGGCCCCGAAAAACTGTTTTTT
>NA|once|TRBJ2-7|TRBV7-2
CASSPDRSLTYEQYF
TGTGCCAGCAGCCCCGACAGGTCTCTCACCTACGAGCAGTACTTC
>NA|NA|TRBJ2-5|TRBV6-6
CASSYGDPSQETQYF
TGTGCCAGCAGTTACGGGGACCCCAGCCAAGAGACCCAGTACTTC
>NA|NA|TRBJ2-6|TRBV9
CASSPLVGANVLTF
TGTGCCAGCAGCCCCCTCGTGGGGGCCAACGTCCTGACTTTC
>NA|NA|TRBJ2-1|TRBV19
CATLKSSYNEQFF
TGTGCCACCCTTAAGAGCTCCTACAATGAGCAGTTCTTC
>NA|NA|TRBJ2-7|TRBV5-1
CASSLGLDTYEQYF
TGCGCCAGCAGCTTGGGACTAGATACCTACGAGCAGTACTTC
>NA|once|TRBJ2-1|TRBV27
CASSLLEYPTGYNEQFF
TGTGCCAGCAGTCTACTGGAGTACCCGACGGGGTACAATGAGCAGTTCTTC
>TRBD1|NA|TRBJ1-2|TRBV4-3
CASSPIWGTGDGYTF
TGCGCCAGCAGCCCTATTTGGGGGACAGGGGATGGCTACACCTTC
>NA|NA|TRBJ2-7|TRBV5-4
CASSPPWPTYEQYF
TGTGCCAGCAGCCCTCCGTGGCCCACCTACGAGCAGTACTTC
>TRBD2|few|TRBJ2-3|TRBV7-3
CASSLTGGLDTQYF
TGTGCCAGCAGCTTAACGGGAGGGTTGGATACGCAGTATTTT
>NA|NA|TRBJ2-1|TRBV14
CASSHGALAATYNEQFF
TGTGCCAGCAGCCATGGGGCCCTGGCGGCGACCTACAATGAGCAGTTCTTC
>NA|NA|TRBJ2-1|TRBV7-9
CASSLEAGSEQFF
TGTGCCAGCAGCTTAGAGGCGGGATCTGAGCAGTTCTTC
>NA|once|TRBJ2-3|TRBV4-1
CASSSWEDADTQYF
TGCGCCAGCAGCTCGTGGGAGGACGCAGATACGCAGTATTTT
>NA|NA|TRBJ2-3|TRBV5-1
CASSLPPVGSTDTQYF
TGCGCCAGCAGCCTTCCCCCGGTGGGTAGCACAGATACGCAGTATTTT
>TRBD2|NA|TRBJ2-1|TRBV14
CASSRLQLAGVFGEQFF
TGTGCCAGCAGCCGATTACAACTAGCGGGAGTGTTCGGTGAGCAGTTCTTC
>NA|NA|TRBJ2-1|TRBV7-6
CASSFSGTYNEQFF
TGTGCCAGCAGCTTTAGCGGAACCTACAATGAGCAGTTCTTC
>NA|NA|TRBJ1-1|TRBV7-2
CASSFSGNTEAFF
TGTGCCAGCAGCTTCTCAGGGAACACTGAAGCTTTCTTT
>NA|NA|TRBJ1-1|TRBV5-1
CASSLDVITEAFF
TGCGCCAGCAGCTTGGATGTAATCACTGAAGCTTTCTTT